These 16 T cell receptor beta chains were sequenced from one sample in a study of somatic mutations in cytotoxic T cells in rheumatoid arthritis. Assay used: immunoSEQ multiplex PCR; TCRdb lists only in-frame clones, some missing. The profile shows around 20,000 clones, approximately 67% of them singletons. Sequences were obtained from CD8+ T cells sorted from blood. The receptors were sampled from an adult with rheumatoid arthritis.

This rearrangement joins TRBV5-1 to TRBJ1-5, with 7 bases fitting TRBD1. V gave up 4 bases and J gave up 6 bases; unmatched junction bases: 4. The CDR3 runs 13 residues. Germline lookup yields CDR1 SGHRS and CDR2 YFSETQ. In nucleotides, the CDR3 is TGCGCCAGCAGCCAAGGGGGCAGTCAGCCCCAGCATTTT. Its translation: CASSQGGSQPQHF.

The chain couples TRBV2 to TRBJ1-1; TRBD1 might be the D (5 bases). The CDR3 totals 14 residues. The germline gives CDR1 SNHLY, CDR2 FYNNEI. Trimming removed 6 bases from V and 0 bases from J, with 11 bases in between. The CDR3 is CASSDKTVNTEAFF. CDR3 DNA sequence: TGTGCCAGCAGCGATAAGACAGTGAACACTGAAGCTTTCTTT.

In this sample, this clone turned up a few times. The CDR3 protein is CASSEPGETYGYTF. The CDR3 nucleotides are TGTGCCAGCAGTGAGCCTGGGGAAACGTATGGCTACACCTTC. The chain carries TRBV2 and TRBJ1-2; D gene ambiguous. Trimming shortened V by 3 bases and J by 5 bases, and 13 bases separated the two germline ends. The germline gives CDR1 SNHLY, CDR2 FYNNEI. The CDR3 loop spans 14 amino acids.

The rearrangement uses TRBV7-3 and TRBJ2-6; TRBD1 matches 7 bases. CDR1 and CDR2 (germline): SGHTA, FQGTGA. The CDR3 is 15 residues long. V was pared by 4 bases and J by 2 bases, with 2 bases of the junction left unmatched. The CDR3 DNA is TGTGCCAGCAGCTCCGACAGGGCTGGGGCCAACGTCCTGACTTTC. Its translation: CASSSDRAGANVLTF.

The chain has TRBV7-9 and TRBJ2-1; D uncertain. CDR1 and CDR2 from the germline V gene are SEHNR and FQNEAQ (reference sequence). Trimming took 2 bases from V and 4 from J, leaving 9 bases between them. This CDR3 is built from 14 residues. The DNA of the CDR3 is TGTGCCAGCAGCTTACTGGACGGGTACAATGAGCAGTTCTTC. This encodes CASSLLDGYNEQFF.

This clone occurred a few times. The genes are TRBV5-4 and TRBJ2-7, with 7 bases that match TRBD1. V was clipped by 4 bases and J by 0 bases; unmatched bases: 7. This CDR3 is built from 15 residues. Germline CDR1 and CDR2: SGHNT and YYREEE (reference sequence). CDR3 in amino acids: CASSGGTANSYEQYF. CDR3 in DNA: TGTGCCAGCAGCGGTGGGACAGCGAACTCCTACGAGCAGTACTTC.

The chain has TRBV7-6 and TRBJ2-5; D possibly matches TRBD1 or TRBD2 (5 bases each). Per germline, CDR1 SGHVS and CDR2 FNYEAQ. Trimming removed 3 bases from V and 1 base from J, with 15 bases in between. The CDR3 runs 16 residues. CDR3 amino acids: CASSFRTGTAQETQYF. CDR3 nucleotide sequence: TGTGCCAGCAGCTTCAGGACCGGGACGGCCCAAGAGACCCAGTACTTC.

The CDR3 bases are TGCGCCAGCAGCCAGGGCTCAGGAGGGGAGGAGACCCAGTACTTC. Translated: CASSQGSGGEETQYF. The chain uses TRBV4-3 and TRBJ2-5; D possibly corresponds to TRBD2 (6 bases). CDR3 length: 15 amino acids. CDR1 LGHNA and CDR2 YSLEER come from the germline V gene. The ends were cut back, 3 bases at V and 5 bases at J, with 16 bases in the middle.

The chain has TRBV6-6 and TRBJ1-3, with 10 bases aligning to TRBD1. V was pared by 8 bases and J by 2 bases, with 9 bases of the junction left unmatched. The CDR3 is made up of 16 amino acids. In germline, CDR1 is MNHNY, CDR2 SVGAGI (reference sequence). The CDR3 reads CASVYGGTGAGNTIYF. In DNA form, the CDR3 reads TGTGCCAGCGTCTATGGCGGGACAGGGGCTGGAAACACCATATATTTT.

The chain recombines TRBV7-3 with TRBJ2-5, with 10 nucleotides matching TRBD1. After removal of 2 bases from V and 5 bases from J, the junction contained 5 bases not matched to a gene. This CDR3 is built from 15 residues. Germline-derived CDR1 and CDR2 are SGHTA and FQGTGA. CDR3 nucleotides: TGTGCCAGCAGCTTACGACAGGGGGCTGGGGAGACCCAGTACTTC. It translates to CASSLRQGAGETQYF.

To note about this clone: The junction shows a germline mismatch at one end, possibly a read error. The rearrangement joins TRBV28 to TRBJ2-1; 7 bases are shared with TRBD1. The germline V gene encodes CDR1 MDHEN and CDR2 SYDVKM. The CDR3 covers 14 residues. As DNA, the CDR3 is TGTGCCAGCAATTCGGGACAGAGCTACACTGAGCAGTTCTTC. Amino acids: CASNSGQSYTEQFF.

The chain is built from TRBV7-9 and TRBJ1-6, with D unclear. This CDR3 region has 13 residues. Germline CDR1 SEHNR, CDR2 FQNEAQ (reference sequence). V was shortened by 5 bases and J by 2 bases, with 4 bases between the two germline ends. The CDR3 nucleotides read TGTGCCAGCAGCGACGCCTATAATTCACCCCTCCACTTT. Its translation is CASSDAYNSPLHF.

The gene calls are TRBV7-9 and TRBJ1-1; D unclear. CDR3 length: 14 amino acids. V was pared by 4 bases and J by 4 bases, with 13 bases between. Looked up from germline, CDR1 is SEHNR and CDR2 is FQNEAQ (reference sequence). CDR3 amino acids: CASSSAWYSTEAFF. For the CDR3, the DNA is TGTGCCAGCAGCTCAGCGTGGTATAGCACTGAAGCTTTCTTT.

The chain combines TRBV7-9 with TRBJ2-3, with 10 bases lining up with TRBD2. Trimming at V came to 5 bases and at J to 5 bases, leaving 13 bases not matched to a gene. CDR1 is SEHNR and CDR2 is FQNEAQ in the germline V gene (reference sequence). The CDR3 length is 17 residues. In nucleotides, the CDR3 is TGTGCCAGCAGCCTCCCAGTAGCGGGGGGCCCAGGAGATACGCAGTATTTT. Translating gives CASSLPVAGGPGDTQYF.

The chain links TRBV5-1 to TRBJ2-1; D is tentatively TRBD1 or TRBD2 (5 bases each). Germline V gene data show CDR1 as SGHRS and CDR2 as YFSETQ. The CDR3 totals 16 residues. Trimming removed 2 bases at V and 0 bases at J, with 12 bases between. CDR3 loop: CASSFKPGSSYNEQFF. CDR3 DNA: TGCGCCAGCAGCTTCAAGCCAGGGAGCTCCTACAATGAGCAGTTCTTC.

This clone was seen more than once but under ten times. The chain couples TRBV4-1 to TRBJ2-6; 10 bases match TRBD1. CDR3 length equals 18 residues. The junction had 9 bases not matched to a gene; V was cut back by 0 bases and J by 7 bases. The germline V gene encodes CDR1 MGHRA and CDR2 YSYEKL. CDR3 nucleotide sequence: TGCGCCAGCAGCCAAGAGGGTCCCGGGACAGGGGACGCCAACGTCCTGACTTTC. Translated, it gives CASSQEGPGTGDANVLTF.